These 27 T cell receptor beta chains originate from one sample sequenced in a study of cytomegalovirus exposure and HLA in healthy donors. Repertoires were generated with immunoSEQ multiplex PCR, while TCRdb's copy carries only in-frame clones and drops some. The sample has some 120,000 clones, approximately 94% seen once. Sequencing was done on a sample of PBMCs. Every receptor here comes from a man aged 18 to 29 in good health and CMV-seronegative.

V usage is TRBV6-1 and J usage is TRBJ1-1; TRBD1 matches at 7 bases. The CDR3 totals 13 residues. Trimming removed 3 bases from V and 7 bases from J; junction bases left unmatched: 5. Germline V gene data show CDR1 as MNHNS and CDR2 as SASEGT. CDR3 loop: CASSDRQGLEAFF. CDR3 DNA: TGTGCCAGCAGTGATCGACAGGGCCTTGAAGCTTTCTTT.

J is TRBJ1-1 and V is TRBV7-9, with a weak D call TRBD1 (5 bases). The germline CDR1 and CDR2 sequences are SEHNR and FQNEAQ (reference sequence). The CDR3 runs 15 residues. V was pared by 2 bases and J by 2 bases, with 12 bases between. The CDR3 bases are TGTGCCAGCAGCTTAATGCAGGGTTTAAACACTGAAGCTTTCTTT. Encoded protein: CASSLMQGLNTEAFF.

The chain carries TRBV19 and TRBJ1-5; 8 bases align to TRBD1. Germline V lookup: CDR1 LNHDA, CDR2 SQIVND (reference sequence). The CDR3 is 14 amino acids. The J segment lost 6 bases and the V segment lost 5 bases, leaving 6 bases of the junction unmatched. CDR3 sequence: CASSLHQGAQPQHF. The CDR3 DNA reads TGTGCCAGTAGTCTGCACCAGGGGGCTCAGCCCCAGCATTTT.

The chain has TRBV14 and TRBJ2-1; 8 nucleotides align to TRBD1. The junction had 5 bases not matched to a gene; V was cut back by 3 bases and J by 10 bases. The CDR3 totals 13 residues. The V gene's germline CDR1 is SGHDN and CDR2 FVKESK. CDR3 DNA sequence: TGTGCCAGCAGCCACAGGGGGCGGCGAGAGCAGTTCTTC. Its protein is CASSHRGRREQFF. The complete variable domain, with remaining parts taken from reference TRBV14 and TRBJ2-1, reads EAGVTQFPSHSVIEKGQTVTLRCDPISGHDNLYWYRRVMGKEIKFLLHFVKESKQDESGMPNNRFLAERTGGTYSTLKVQPAELEDSGVYFCASSHRGRREQFFGPGTRLTVL.

This clone was detected once. The chain employs TRBV30 and TRBJ2-3, with 8 bases matching TRBD1. The CDR3 is 14 amino acids. V was pared by 1 base and J by 2 bases, with 2 bases of the junction left unmatched. Germline V gene sequence: CDR1 GTSNPN, CDR2 SVGIG (reference sequence). The CDR3 protein is CAWSGTGPTDTQYF. CDR3 nucleotides: TGTGCCTGGAGTGGGACAGGGCCCACAGATACGCAGTATTTT.

The V and J genes are TRBV14 and TRBJ2-3, with D perhaps TRBD1 (6 bases). Germline CDR1 and CDR2: SGHDN and FVKESK. Trimming took 1 base from V and 3 from J, leaving 8 bases between them. The CDR3 is 14 residues long. The CDR3 DNA follows: TGTGCCAGCAGCCAAGTAAGGGGGACAGATACGCAGTATTTT. Translation: CASSQVRGTDTQYF.

V gene TRBV5-1 combines with J gene TRBJ2-7; a possible D gene is TRBD1 (7 bases). V lost 5 bases and J lost 3, with 21 bases in between. The V gene's germline CDR1 is SGHRS and CDR2 YFSETQ. The CDR3 spans 16 residues. CDR3 in DNA: TGCGCCAGCAGGCACGCTCGGTCAGGGGGGATCTACGAGCAGTACTTC. Protein product: CASRHARSGGIYEQYF.

The rearrangement joins TRBV7-9 to TRBJ2-3, with TRBD2 matching 11 bases. The ends lost 0 bases at V and 6 bases at J; junction bases unmatched: 11. There are 18 residues in the CDR3. Per the germline V gene, CDR1 is SEHNR and CDR2 is FQNEAQ (reference sequence). The CDR3 loop is CASSLASGRAGNSDTQYF. The CDR3 DNA is TGTGCCAGCAGCTTAGCTAGCGGGAGGGCCGGTAATTCGGATACGCAGTATTTT. The full variable domain, with the rest looked up from reference TRBV7-9 and TRBJ2-3, is DTGVSQNPRHKITKRGQNVTFRCDPISEHNRLYWYRQTLGQGPEFLTYFQNEAQLEKSRLLSDRFSAERPKGSFSTLEIQRTEQGDSAMYLCASSLASGRAGNSDTQYFGPGTRLTVL.

The rearrangement joins TRBV5-4 to TRBJ2-2, with 8 bases lining up with TRBD2. V trimming: 0 bases; J trimming: 4 bases; junction bases outside the gene matches: 5. CDR3 length: 16 amino acids. Germline loops: CDR1 SGHNT, CDR2 YYREEE (reference sequence). CDR3 region: CASSLGVAGGTGELFF. Here the CDR3 DNA reads TGTGCCAGCAGCTTGGGTGTTGCGGGAGGCACCGGGGAGCTGTTTTTT.

This chain joins TRBV6-5 and TRBJ2-7; D unclear. Trimming shortened V by 8 bases and J by 1 base, and 18 bases separated the two germline ends. The germline gives CDR1 MNHEY, CDR2 SVGAGI. The CDR3 spans 15 residues. Written as DNA, the CDR3 is TGTGCCAGCGCGACGGCTCCGGGTCCTTCCTACGAGCAGTACTTC. This encodes CASATAPGPSYEQYF.

The J gene is TRBJ2-5, the V gene TRBV11-1, with TRBD2 matching over 9 bases. There are 17 residues in the CDR3. V shed 5 bases, J shed 1 base, and the junction held 11 bases outside the gene matches. Germline CDR1 is SGHAT and CDR2 is FQDESV (reference sequence). As DNA, the CDR3 is TGTGCCAGCAGCCCACTGCGAACTAGCGGGTTCCAAGAGACCCAGTACTTC. It is translated as CASSPLRTSGFQETQYF.

The chain uses TRBV5-4 and TRBJ1-5; 8 bases are a match to TRBD1. The CDR3 contains 15 residues. CDR1 is SGHNT, CDR2 YYREEE, per germline (reference sequence). V dropped 4 bases and J dropped 3; count of bases not matched to a gene: 6. CDR3 in amino acids: CASSPGTGSNQPQHF. Here the CDR3 DNA reads TGTGCCAGCAGCCCCGGGACAGGTTCCAATCAGCCCCAGCATTTT.

This chain connects TRBV11-2 to TRBJ2-1, with 7 bases identical to TRBD1. CDR3 length: 12 residues. CDR1 and CDR2 (germline): SGHAT, FQNNGV. V lost 1 base and J lost 13; bases outside the gene matches: 4. The CDR3 sequence: CASSLGTGEQFF. In DNA, the CDR3 is TGTGCCAGCAGCTTAGGGACAGGAGAACAGTTCTTC.

CDR3 in DNA: TGTGCCTGGAGTGGGGATCAGGGTGGGGCCACAGATACGCAGTATTTT. Its protein product is CAWSGDQGGATDTQYF. The gene calls are TRBV30 and TRBJ2-3; D perhaps matches TRBD1 (5 bases). Germline lookup yields CDR1 GTSNPN and CDR2 SVGIG (reference sequence). V shed 1 base and J shed 2 bases, with 16 bases lying between them. This CDR3 has 16 amino acids.

This clone showed up just once. The J gene is TRBJ1-2, the V gene TRBV6-5; D is perhaps TRBD1 (6 bases). The CDR3 contains 14 residues. Trimming removed 5 bases from V and 3 bases from J, with 13 bases in between. From germline, CDR1 is MNHEY and CDR2 SVGAGI. The chain's CDR3 is CASSQQGIDYGYTF. Written as DNA, the CDR3 is TGTGCCAGCAGTCAACAGGGAATCGACTATGGCTACACCTTC.

V gene TRBV7-3 combines with J gene TRBJ1-2, with 7 bases matching TRBD1. The CDR3 length is 15 residues. V lost 3 bases and J lost 4; bases outside the gene matches: 8. Germline lookup yields CDR1 SGHTA and CDR2 FQGTGA. The CDR3 bases are TGTGCCAGCAGCTTCACAGGGGATAGAGGCTATGGCTACACCTTC. Its translation: CASSFTGDRGYGYTF. The whole variable domain, filled in from reference TRBV7-3 and TRBJ1-2, reads GAGVSQTPSNKVTEKGKYVELRCDPISGHTALYWYRQSLGQGPEFLIYFQGTGAADDSGLPNDRFFAVRPEGSVSTLKIQRTERGDSAVYLCASSFTGDRGYGYTFGSGTRLTVV.

This chain connects TRBV10-3 to TRBJ2-1, with 8 bases matching TRBD1. The CDR3 extends over 13 amino acids. V lost 7 bases, J lost 9 bases, and 8 bases stayed unmatched. CDR1 is ENHRY, CDR2 SYGVKD, per germline. CDR3 amino acids: CAITLTGEGEQFF. CDR3 DNA: TGTGCCATCACTTTGACAGGGGAAGGTGAGCAGTTCTTC.

This chain joins TRBV28 and TRBJ1-3; TRBD1 is a possible D gene (5 bases). Germline CDR1 is MDHEN and CDR2 is SYDVKM. The V and J ends lost 6 bases and 0 bases respectively, with 9 bases between them. The CDR3 extends over 14 amino acids. CDR3 in amino acids: CASSDRSSGNTIYF. CDR3 in DNA: TGTGCCAGCAGCGACAGATCCTCTGGAAACACCATATATTTT.

V usage is TRBV11-2 and J usage is TRBJ2-1; D is perhaps TRBD2 (5 bases). The CDR3 extends over 13 amino acids. The germline gives CDR1 SGHAT, CDR2 FQNNGV. V gave up 1 base and J gave up 6 bases, with 7 bases separating them. The CDR3 nucleotides read TGTGCCAGCAGCTTAGTAGCGTCCAATGAGCAGTTCTTC. Amino acid sequence: CASSLVASNEQFF.

The chain uses TRBV6-5 and TRBJ2-5, with 9 positions matching TRBD1. The germline gives CDR1 MNHEY, CDR2 SVGAGI. Trimming removed 2 bases from V and 4 bases from J; junction bases left unmatched: 5. This CDR3 is 15 amino acids long. The CDR3 sequence is CASSYTGGELETQYF. The CDR3 coding sequence is TGTGCCAGCAGTTACACAGGGGGCGAGTTAGAGACCCAGTACTTC.

The chain uses TRBV27 and TRBJ1-5; no reliable D call. In germline, CDR1 is MNHEY, CDR2 SMNVEV (reference sequence). The CDR3 spans 13 residues. V gave up 2 bases and J gave up 5 bases, with 7 bases separating them. The CDR3 nucleotides are TGTGCCAGCAGTTTAGGCAGTTATCAGCCCCAGCATTTT. As protein: CASSLGSYQPQHF.

The CDR3 nucleotides read TGCGCCAGCAGCGTAGGGAGAGTTGCGCAGTATTTT. As protein: CASSVGRVAQYF. The chain links TRBV5-1 to TRBJ2-3, with a tentative D call TRBD2 (5 bases). Germline V gene lookup returns CDR1 SGHRS and CDR2 YFSETQ. V dropped 4 bases and J dropped 10 bases, with 13 bases sitting between them. The CDR3 consists of 12 residues. The full variable domain, with the rest looked up from reference TRBV5-1 and TRBJ2-3, is KAGVTQTPRYLIKTRGQQVTLSCSPISGHRSVSWYQQTPGQGLQFLFEYFSETQRNKGNFPGRFSGRQFSNSRSEMNVSTLELGDSALYLCASSVGRVAQYFGPGTRLTVL.

This clone occurred once. The chain has TRBV7-9 and TRBJ1-2; 9 bases align to TRBD1. The V gene end was trimmed by 4 bases and the J gene end by 5 bases; junction bases not matched to a gene: 8. This CDR3 is built from 15 residues. Germline V gene lookup returns CDR1 SEHNR and CDR2 FQNEAQ (reference sequence). The CDR3 nucleotides are TGTGCCAGCAGCTCCATACAGGGGGCGAGGTATGGCTACACCTTC. Translated, it gives CASSSIQGARYGYTF.

The rearrangement joins TRBV25-1 to TRBJ1-4; no clear D gene. Trimming left V 2 bases short and J 8 bases short, with 15 bases between. The CDR3 loop spans 15 amino acids. Germline CDR1 MGHDK, CDR2 SYGVNS. CDR3 in DNA: TGTGCCAGCAGTGAAAGCCTCGGGAGGCGGGAAAAACTGTTTTTT. The encoded protein is CASSESLGRREKLFF.

J is TRBJ2-7 and V is TRBV30; the D gene is possibly TRBD1 (5 bases). Germline lookup yields CDR1 GTSNPN and CDR2 SVGIG (reference sequence). This CDR3 is built from 12 residues. V lost 4 bases to trimming and J lost 4 bases, with 11 bases between them. CDR3 DNA sequence: TGTGCCTGGAATTCCCAGGGATACGAGCAGTACTTC. It is translated as CAWNSQGYEQYF.

Note on this clone: In the same sample, other DNA sequences code for this CDR3. The V gene is TRBV28, the J gene TRBJ1-2; TRBD1 might be the D (5 bases). CDR3 length: 12 residues. Between the trimmed V and J ends, which lost 2 bases and 5 bases, there was a span of 6 bases. CDR1 is MDHEN and CDR2 is SYDVKM in the germline V gene. CDR3 in DNA: TGTGCCAGCAGTTTAAGGGGATATGGCTACACCTTC. Translated: CASSLRGYGYTF.

V is TRBV10-3 and J is TRBJ2-6, with 7 bases identical to TRBD1. The junction had 9 bases not matched to a gene; V was cut back by 6 bases and J by 4 bases. This CDR3 spans 16 amino acids. Germline CDR1 and CDR2: ENHRY and SYGVKD. CDR3 in amino acids: CAISLVRQGGANVLTF. As DNA, the CDR3 is TGTGCCATCAGCCTCGTAAGACAGGGAGGGGCCAACGTCCTGACTTTC.